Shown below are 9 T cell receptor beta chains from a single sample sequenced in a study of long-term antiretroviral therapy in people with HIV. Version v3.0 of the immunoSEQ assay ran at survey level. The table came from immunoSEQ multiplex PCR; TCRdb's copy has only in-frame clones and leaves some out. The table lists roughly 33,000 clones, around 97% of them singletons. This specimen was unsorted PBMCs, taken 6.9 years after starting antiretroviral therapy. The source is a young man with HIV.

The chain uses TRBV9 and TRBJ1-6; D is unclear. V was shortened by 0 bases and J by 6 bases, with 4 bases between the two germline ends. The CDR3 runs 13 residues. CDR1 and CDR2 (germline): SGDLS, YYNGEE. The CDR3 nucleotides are TGTGCCAGCAGCGTAGACGGTAATTCACCCCTCCACTTT. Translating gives CASSVDGNSPLHF.

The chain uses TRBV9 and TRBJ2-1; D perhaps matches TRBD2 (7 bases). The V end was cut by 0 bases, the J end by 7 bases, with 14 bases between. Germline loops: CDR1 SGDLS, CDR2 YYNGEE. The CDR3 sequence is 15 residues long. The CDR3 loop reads CASSVAGGRGNEQFF. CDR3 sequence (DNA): TGTGCCAGCAGCGTAGCGGGGGGCCGCGGGAATGAGCAGTTCTTC.

The CDR3, as DNA: TGTGCCAGCAGCTTAGCGCTTCAGGGAACACTGTTTTTT. Translated: CASSLALQGTLFF. The chain recombines TRBV7-2 with TRBJ1-4; the D gene is possibly TRBD1 (5 bases). V was pared by 0 bases and J by 13 bases, with 12 bases between. CDR1 and CDR2 (germline): SGHTA, FQGNSA. The length of the CDR3 is 13 residues.

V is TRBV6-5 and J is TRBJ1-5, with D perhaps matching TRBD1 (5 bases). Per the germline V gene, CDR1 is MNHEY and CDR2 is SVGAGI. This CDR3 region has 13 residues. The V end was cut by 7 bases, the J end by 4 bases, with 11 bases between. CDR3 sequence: CASKGTANQPQHF. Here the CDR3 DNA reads TGTGCCAGCAAAGGGACGGCAAATCAGCCCCAGCATTTT.

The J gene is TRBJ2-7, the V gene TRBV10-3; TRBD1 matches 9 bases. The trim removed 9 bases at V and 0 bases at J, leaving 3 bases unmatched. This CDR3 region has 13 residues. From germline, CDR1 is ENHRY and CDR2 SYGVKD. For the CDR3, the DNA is TGTGCCATGGGACAGGGCCTCTCCTACGAGCAGTACTTC. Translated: CAMGQGLSYEQYF.

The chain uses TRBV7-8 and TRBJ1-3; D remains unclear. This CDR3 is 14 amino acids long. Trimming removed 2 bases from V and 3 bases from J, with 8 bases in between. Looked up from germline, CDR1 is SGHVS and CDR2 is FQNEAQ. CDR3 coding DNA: TGTGCCAGCAGCTTATCTGGGCTTGGAAACACCATATATTTT. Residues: CASSLSGLGNTIYF.

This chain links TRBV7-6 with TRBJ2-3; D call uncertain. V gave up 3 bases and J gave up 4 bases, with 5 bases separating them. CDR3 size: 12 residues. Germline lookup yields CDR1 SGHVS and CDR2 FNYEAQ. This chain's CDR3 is CASSLNADTQYF. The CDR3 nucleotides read TGTGCCAGCAGCTTGAATGCAGATACGCAGTATTTT.

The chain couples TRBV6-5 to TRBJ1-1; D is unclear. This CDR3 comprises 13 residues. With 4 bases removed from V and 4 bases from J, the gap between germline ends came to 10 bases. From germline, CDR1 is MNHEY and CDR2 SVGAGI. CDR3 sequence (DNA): TGTGCCAGCAGTTCCCCGGACGGCACTGAAGCTTTCTTT. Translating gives CASSSPDGTEAFF.

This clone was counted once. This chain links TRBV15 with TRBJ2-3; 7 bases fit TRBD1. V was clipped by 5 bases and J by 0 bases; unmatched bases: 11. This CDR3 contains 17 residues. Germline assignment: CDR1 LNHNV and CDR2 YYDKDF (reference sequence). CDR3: CATSGDSLGFSTDTQYF. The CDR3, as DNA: TGTGCCACCAGCGGGGACAGCCTCGGATTTAGCACAGATACGCAGTATTTT.